Below, 17 T cell receptor beta chains from the same sample are listed, as sequenced in a study of identical twins. MiXCR, run by TCRdb on the 5' RACE reads, gives a single entry per CDR3 protein. The table shows about 690,000 distinct CDR3 sequences, with around 6.1% occurring only once. The source material was naive T cells sorted from blood. Every receptor here comes from a man between 18 and 29 years old in good health.

This clonotype was counted between two and nine times. CDR3 loop: CSAQTLAGNNNEQFF. CDR3 bases: TGCAGTGCACAGACACTAGCGGGAAATAACAATGAGCAGTTCTTC. The rearrangement links TRBV20-1 to TRBJ2-1; 10 nucleotides agree with TRBD2. Germline trimming cut 6 bases from V and 5 bases from J; bases unmatched to any gene: 10. Germline CDR1 and CDR2: DFQATT and SNEGSKA (reference sequence). The CDR3 has 15 amino acids.

The chain employs TRBV29-1 and TRBJ2-5; perhaps D is TRBD1 or TRBD2 (5 bases each). Germline V gene sequence: CDR1 SQVTM, CDR2 ANQGSEA. The germline V and J ends were trimmed by 5 bases and 2 bases, with 15 bases remaining between them. The CDR3 runs to 14 residues. The CDR3 bases are TGCAGCGTTAATCGGGACGGACGACAAGAGACCCAGTACTTC. This encodes CSVNRDGRQETQYF.

This clonotype was seen a handful of times. The V and J genes are TRBV4-1 and TRBJ2-3; TRBD1 aligns across 8 bases. The V gene's germline CDR1 is MGHRA and CDR2 YSYEKL. The CDR3 totals 17 residues. V lost 0 bases, J lost 4 bases, and 9 bases stayed unmatched. The CDR3 is CASSQDRVQGAADTQYF. The DNA for the CDR3 is TGCGCCAGCAGCCAAGATCGAGTCCAGGGGGCCGCAGATACGCAGTATTTT.

This clonotype was observed many times. Relative to the germline gene, one junction end is altered; a read error may explain this. This rearrangement joins TRBV12-3 or TRBV12-4 to TRBJ2-1; D remains ambiguous. The CDR3 is made up of 15 amino acids. The CDR3 sequence: CASSSSLASSNEQFF. The CDR3 DNA is TGTGCCAGCAGCTCATCGCTCGCCTCCTCCAATGAGCAGTTCTTC.

The chain recombines TRBV6-2 or TRBV6-3 with TRBJ2-2; unclear D gene. CDR1 is MNHEY, CDR2 SVGEGT, per germline. The V end lost 5 bases, the J end lost 6 bases, and 19 bases lay between the germline ends. This CDR3 region has 16 residues. CDR3 nucleotide sequence: TGTGCCAGCAGTCTACTCGTCGGTCTTAGGTCCGGGGAGCTGTTTTTT. It encodes CASSLLVGLRSGELFF.

This clonotype has at least ten counts. In DNA form, the CDR3 reads TGCAGCGAGGGAAAAGGCAATGAGCAGTTCTTC. This codes for CSEGKGNEQFF. The chain joins TRBV29-1 to TRBJ2-1; D uncertain. Between the trimmed V and J ends, which lost 7 bases and 6 bases, there was a span of 10 bases. Germline V lookup: CDR1 SQVTM, CDR2 ANQGSEA. The CDR3 totals 11 residues.

This clonotype turned up a few times. The V call is TRBV5-1, the J call TRBJ2-7; tentative D call: TRBD2 (5 bases). Trimming removed 3 bases at V and 0 bases at J, with 10 bases between. The V gene's germline CDR1 is SGHRS and CDR2 YFSETQ. This CDR3 comprises 14 residues. CDR3 amino acids: CASSSGFSSYEQYF. The CDR3 nucleotides read TGCGCCAGCAGCTCGGGGTTCAGCTCCTACGAGCAGTACTTC.

This clonotype was seen more than once but under ten times. The chain couples TRBV7-9 to TRBJ2-7; no reliable D call. The CDR3 loop spans 12 amino acids. CDR1 is SEHNR and CDR2 is FQNEAQ in the germline V gene (reference sequence). V was clipped by 5 bases and J by 4 bases, with 9 bases between them. DNA for the CDR3: TGTGCCAGCAGCGGTCCGAAGTACGAGCAGTACTTC. Protein sequence: CASSGPKYEQYF.

In its sample, this clonotype was seen a few times. The chain joins TRBV10-1 to TRBJ2-1; the D gene is possibly TRBD2 (6 bases). Germline assignment: CDR1 WNHNN and CDR2 SYGVQD (reference sequence). The germline V and J ends were trimmed by 1 base and 2 bases, with 12 bases remaining between them. The CDR3 is 16 residues long. For the CDR3, the DNA is TGCGCCAGCAGTGAGTTTTTGCGGGAAACCTACAATGAGCAGTTCTTC. Translating gives CASSEFLRETYNEQFF.

This clonotype was seen many times. This chain uses TRBV7-2 with TRBJ2-1; D gene uncertain. The CDR3 spans 14 residues. Looked up from germline, CDR1 is SGHTA and CDR2 is FQGNSA. V was trimmed by 1 base and J by 1 base, leaving 5 bases between them. The CDR3 sequence is CASSLVGSYNEQFF. DNA of the CDR3: TGTGCCAGCAGCTTAGTGGGATCCTACAATGAGCAGTTCTTC.

The CDR3 here is CAGEILPGELFF. The CDR3 DNA reads as TGTGCCGGAGAGATTCTCCCTGGGGAGCTGTTTTTT. J is TRBJ2-2 and V is TRBV7-6; D gene unclear. This CDR3 spans 12 amino acids. CDR1 is SGHVS, CDR2 FNYEAQ, per germline. V lost 11 bases and J lost 8, with 15 bases in between.

This rearrangement joins TRBV5-5 to TRBJ1-5; D is possibly TRBD1 (6 bases). CDR3 length: 14 residues. The V and J ends lost 2 bases and 6 bases respectively, with 12 bases between them. Germline V gene data show CDR1 as SGHKS and CDR2 as YYEKEE (reference sequence). CDR3 amino acids: CASSLQGMVQPQHF. As DNA, the CDR3 is TGTGCCAGCAGCTTACAGGGTATGGTTCAGCCCCAGCATTTT. The full variable domain, completed using reference TRBV5-5 and TRBJ1-5, is DAGVTQSPTHLIKTRGQQVTLRCSPISGHKSVSWYQQVLGQGPQFIFQYYEKEERGRGNFPDRFSARQFPNYSSELNVNALLLGDSALYLCASSLQGMVQPQHFGDGTRLSIL.

This clonotype has a count of ten or more. This chain joins TRBV5-1 and TRBJ2-7; the D is unclear. Germline loops: CDR1 SGHRS, CDR2 YFSETQ. Trimming removed 0 bases at V and 2 bases at J, with 6 bases between. The CDR3 is 13 residues long. The CDR3 bases are TGCGCCAGCAGCTTGGACCCTGCCTACGAGCAGTACTTC. This encodes CASSLDPAYEQYF.

This clonotype was counted at least ten times. Written as DNA, the CDR3 is TGTGCCAGCAGCGGACAGGGCGGGGAGCTGTTTTTT. It yields the protein CASSGQGGELFF. The gene calls are TRBV7-9 and TRBJ2-2; 8 bases agree with TRBD1. V was pared by 5 bases and J by 7 bases, with 0 bases of the junction left unmatched. The CDR3 has 12 amino acids. Germline values: CDR1 SEHNR, CDR2 FQNEAQ (reference sequence).

This clonotype was found a few times. The V call is TRBV6-5, the J call TRBJ2-1, with TRBD1 identical over 11 bases. Unmatched junction bases numbered 4, after V lost 4 bases and J lost 5 bases. The V gene's germline CDR1 is MNHEY and CDR2 SVGAGI. This CDR3 comprises 15 residues. CDR3 loop: CASSWGQGEDNEQFF. CDR3 coding DNA: TGTGCCAGCAGTTGGGGACAGGGGGAGGACAATGAGCAGTTCTTC.

This clonotype turned up a few times. The V gene is TRBV7-6, the J gene TRBJ2-1; possible D gene TRBD2, 6 bases. Germline values: CDR1 SGHVS, CDR2 FNYEAQ. This CDR3 has 15 amino acids. V was pared by 4 bases and J by 3 bases, with 13 bases between. The CDR3 DNA is TGTGCCAGCAGCTCCCAGCGGGTTCGCTACAATGAGCAGTTCTTC. This translates into CASSSQRVRYNEQFF.

Many counts were recorded for this clonotype. The chain combines TRBV12-3 or TRBV12-4 with TRBJ1-3; D is unresolved. The CDR3 is 13 residues long. Trimming took 5 bases from V and 0 from J, leaving 5 bases between them. CDR3 residues: CASSRISGNTIYF. The CDR3 nucleotides read TGTGCCAGCAGTCGGATCTCTGGAAACACCATATATTTT.